The 28 T cell receptor beta chains in this list originate from one sample, sequenced in a study of shared clonotypes between healthy human individuals. TCRdb's table, derived via immunoSEQ multiplex PCR, lists solely in-frame clones and lacks some. The table has about 2.2 million clones, about 93% seen once. Naive CD8 cells, CD45RO-negative and positively selected for CCR7, excluded terminally differentiated effector memory CD45RA+ cells. The sequenced sample consisted of naive CD8+ T cells from PBMCs. The receptors come from a man younger than 30 in good health. Some clones in this sample may be carry-over from other donors' samples.

This chain uses TRBV14 with TRBJ2-5; 10 nucleotides match TRBD2. This CDR3 has 16 residues. Germline CDR1 reads SGHDN; CDR2 reads FVKESK. Trimming cost V 3 bases and J 6 bases; bases outside gene matches: 10. CDR3 in amino acids: CASSHLASGSIKTQYF. CDR3 bases: TGTGCCAGCAGCCATTTGGCTAGCGGGAGTATAAAGACCCAGTACTTC.

The chain recombines TRBV27 with TRBJ1-1; D remains ambiguous. V was clipped by 1 base and J by 1 base, with 7 bases between them. This CDR3 has 14 residues. Looked up from germline, CDR1 is MNHEY and CDR2 is SMNVEV (reference sequence). The CDR3 loop reads CASSLYGRNTEAFF. CDR3 bases: TGTGCCAGCAGTTTATATGGCCGGAACACTGAAGCTTTCTTT.

The chain links TRBV28 to TRBJ2-7; D is ambiguous. Trimming pared 9 bases from V and 1 base from J, leaving 10 bases between. Germline assignment: CDR1 MDHEN and CDR2 SYDVKM. The CDR3 runs to 12 residues. This CDR3 reads CASRWGSYEQYF. The CDR3 coding sequence is TGTGCCAGTAGGTGGGGATCCTACGAGCAGTACTTC.

In this sample, this clone turned up once. The chain is built from TRBV10-2 and TRBJ2-1; weak D call: TRBD1 (5 bases). This CDR3 region has 16 residues. V dropped 8 bases and J dropped 7 bases, with 24 bases sitting between them. In germline, CDR1 is WSHSY, CDR2 SAAADI. The CDR3 sequence is CASLGSLGLVRNEQFF. The CDR3 DNA reads as TGCGCCAGCCTAGGTAGTCTGGGGCTAGTTAGGAATGAGCAGTTCTTC.

The chain carries TRBV2 and TRBJ2-5, with D possibly TRBD2 on 5 matching bases. Trimming took 7 bases from V and 4 from J, leaving 19 bases between them. Germline-derived CDR1 and CDR2 are SNHLY and FYNNEI. The CDR3 has 15 residues. The CDR3 region has the DNA TGTGCCAGCAATCCCCGGCCCGGGATACTAGAGACCCAGTACTTC. Amino acids: CASNPRPGILETQYF.

The genes are TRBV7-9 and TRBJ1-4, with a tentative D call TRBD1 (5 bases). This CDR3 comprises 14 residues. Trimming cost V 5 bases and J 8 bases, with 15 bases left between them. Per germline, CDR1 SEHNR and CDR2 FQNEAQ (reference sequence). CDR3 bases: TGTGCCAGCAGCCGGAGGGTTGGGGACGAAAAACTGTTTTTT. This codes for CASSRRVGDEKLFF.

V is TRBV7-6 and J is TRBJ2-2, with 13 bases lining up with TRBD2. There are 17 residues in the CDR3. The V and J ends lost 1 base and 6 bases, in that order; junction bases with no gene match: 5. Germline V gene sequence: CDR1 SGHVS, CDR2 FNYEAQ. The CDR3 here is CASSLEGLAGRAGELFF. For the CDR3, the DNA is TGTGCCAGCAGCTTAGAGGGACTAGCGGGAAGGGCCGGGGAGCTGTTTTTT. Drawing the rest from reference TRBV7-6 and TRBJ2-2, the complete variable domain is GAGVSQSPRYKVTKRGQDVALRCDPISGHVSLYWYRQALGQGPEFLTYFNYEAQQDKSGLPNDRFSAERPEGSISTLTIQRTEQRDSAMYRCASSLEGLAGRAGELFFGEGSRLTVL.

CDR3: CASSQVVSGEQFF. The CDR3 bases are TGCGCCAGCAGCCAAGTTGTGTCCGGTGAGCAGTTCTTC. V and J are TRBV4-1 and TRBJ2-1; no definite D call. CDR1 is MGHRA, CDR2 YSYEKL, per germline. V lost 1 base and J lost 9, with 10 bases in between. This CDR3 is built from 13 residues.

The count of this clone is one. This chain joins TRBV7-9 and TRBJ2-1; tentatively, D is TRBD2 (5 bases). CDR3 length: 15 residues. The V end lost 5 bases, the J end lost 2 bases, and 13 bases lay between the germline ends. The germline V gene encodes CDR1 SEHNR and CDR2 FQNEAQ (reference sequence). CDR3 region: CASSPYSRAYNEQFF. The CDR3 coding sequence is TGTGCCAGCAGCCCTTATTCGAGGGCCTACAATGAGCAGTTCTTC.

This sequence joins TRBV28 and TRBJ2-1; D gene ambiguous. The germline V and J ends were trimmed by 7 bases and 0 bases, with 13 bases remaining between them. CDR3 size: 15 residues. CDR1 and CDR2 from the germline V gene are MDHEN and SYDVKM. The CDR3 DNA reads as TGTGCCAGCACCTTAGACGGAAACTCCTACAATGAGCAGTTCTTC. Residues: CASTLDGNSYNEQFF.

The gene calls are TRBV20-1 and TRBJ2-5; D is unresolved. CDR3 size: 10 residues. Germline values: CDR1 DFQATT, CDR2 SNEGSKA (reference sequence). Trimming took off 4 bases at V and 7 bases at J, with 7 bases between the two ends. CDR3 loop: CSAIPSTQYF. The DNA of the CDR3 is TGCAGTGCTATTCCGTCGACCCAGTACTTC.

The chain employs TRBV2 and TRBJ2-2; 13 nucleotides line up with TRBD2. This CDR3 is 16 amino acids long. Germline lookup yields CDR1 SNHLY and CDR2 FYNNEI. The ends lost 4 bases at V and 6 bases at J; junction bases unmatched: 5. The CDR3 here is CASSATSGRLAGELFF. For the CDR3, the DNA is TGTGCCAGCAGTGCGACTAGCGGGAGGCTGGCCGGGGAGCTGTTTTTT. The variable domain in full, with the rest retrieved from reference TRBV2 and TRBJ2-2, is EPEVTQTPSHQVTQMGQEVILRCVPISNHLYFYWYRQILGQKVEFLVSFYNNEISEKSEIFDDQFSVERPDGSNFTLKIRSTKLEDSAMYFCASSATSGRLAGELFFGEGSRLTVL.

Concerning this clone: The same CDR3 is also encoded by other DNA sequences in this sample. J is TRBJ1-1 and V is TRBV5-6; no firm D call. Trimming shortened V by 0 bases and J by 3 bases, and 6 bases separated the two germline ends. From germline, CDR1 is SGHDT and CDR2 YYEEEE. The CDR3 spans 13 residues. CDR3 DNA: TGTGCCAGCAGCTTGGGAGAGGACACTGAAGCTTTCTTT. Translation gives CASSLGEDTEAFF.

V usage is TRBV9 and J usage is TRBJ1-1, with D possibly TRBD1 on 6 matching bases. CDR3 length: 17 amino acids. Germline CDR1 is SGDLS and CDR2 is YYNGEE. The V end was cut by 4 bases, the J end by 2 bases, with 21 bases between. The CDR3 nucleotides are TGTGCCAGCAGCCCCGGGGGACACGTAATCCCAAACACTGAAGCTTTCTTT. Its translation: CASSPGGHVIPNTEAFF.

The table lists this clone with a few counts. The chain joins TRBV5-1 to TRBJ1-1, with D tentatively TRBD1 (6 bases). Trimming cost V 5 bases and J 1 base, with 9 bases left between them. CDR3 length: 13 amino acids. Per germline, CDR1 SGHRS and CDR2 YFSETQ. As DNA, the CDR3 is TGCGCCAGCAGTAAGGGGGAGAACACTGAAGCTTTCTTT. This sequence encodes CASSKGENTEAFF.

This sequence joins TRBV7-2 and TRBJ2-1; the D is unclear. Per germline, CDR1 SGHTA and CDR2 FQGNSA. Deletions cut 5 bases from V and 7 bases from J, with 15 bases between. The CDR3 spans 14 residues. The CDR3 DNA reads as TGTGCCAGCAGCATACCCCGTAGGAGTAATGAGCAGTTCTTC. It codes for CASSIPRRSNEQFF.

The CDR3 nucleotides are TGTGCCTCCCGGACAGGGGGATGGGAGACCCAGTACTTC. Amino acids: CASRTGGWETQYF. This chain uses TRBV9 with TRBJ2-5; 10 bases are a match to TRBD1. V lost 10 bases, J lost 5 bases, and 8 bases stayed unmatched. Germline loops: CDR1 SGDLS, CDR2 YYNGEE. The CDR3 extends over 13 amino acids.

The rearrangement links TRBV19 to TRBJ2-7; D perhaps matches TRBD1 (6 bases). The germline V gene has CDR1 LNHDA and CDR2 SQIVND (reference sequence). Trimming cost V 1 base and J 0 bases, with 13 bases left between them. The CDR3 length is 16 residues. This chain's CDR3 is CASSIVYKGDSYEQYF. Here the CDR3 DNA reads TGTGCCAGTAGTATAGTATATAAGGGGGACTCCTACGAGCAGTACTTC.

V and J are TRBV6-6 and TRBJ2-7; D possibly uses TRBD1 or TRBD2 (5 bases each). Germline V gene lookup returns CDR1 MNHNY and CDR2 SVGAGI (reference sequence). The CDR3 sequence is 14 residues long. V dropped 0 bases and J dropped 2 bases, with 8 bases sitting between them. CDR3 region: CASSYSGEPYEQYF. The DNA of the CDR3 is TGTGCCAGCAGTTACTCGGGGGAACCCTACGAGCAGTACTTC.

The chain recombines TRBV6-5 with TRBJ2-7, with 9 bases fitting TRBD1. From germline, CDR1 is MNHEY and CDR2 SVGAGI. The length of the CDR3 is 14 residues. V lost 6 bases to trimming and J lost 0 bases; unmatched junction nucleotides: 3. The CDR3 DNA reads as TGTGCCAGCAGACTACAGGGGGCCTCCTACGAGCAGTACTTC. Translating it yields CASRLQGASYEQYF.

This clone was found a few times. CDR3 loop: CATSRDQGVYGYTF. The CDR3 DNA is TGTGCCACCAGCAGAGATCAAGGAGTCTATGGCTACACCTTC. The V call is TRBV15, the J call TRBJ1-2, with D unresolved. Germline V CDR1 and CDR2: LNHNV, YYDKDF (reference sequence). Trimming cost V 0 bases and J 4 bases, with 9 bases left between them. The CDR3 loop spans 14 amino acids.

The V and J genes are TRBV29-1 and TRBJ1-2, with 10 bases fitting TRBD1. Germline V CDR1 and CDR2: SQVTM, ANQGSEA. This CDR3 is 17 amino acids long. V dropped 1 base and J dropped 3; count of bases not matched to a gene: 11. Here the CDR3 reads CSVEVGDRGVKDYGYTF. In DNA form, the CDR3 reads TGCAGCGTTGAAGTCGGGGACAGGGGAGTTAAGGACTATGGCTACACCTTC.

CDR3 in DNA: TGTGCCAGCAGCCCTAGTCCGGGACCCGGAGCCTACGAGCAGTACTTC. The encoded protein is CASSPSPGPGAYEQYF. This chain joins TRBV28 and TRBJ2-7; either TRBD1 or TRBD2 may supply D (5 bases each). The V and J ends lost 6 bases and 2 bases respectively, with 20 bases between them. Germline loops: CDR1 MDHEN, CDR2 SYDVKM. The length of the CDR3 is 16 residues. The full variable domain, in which reference TRBV28 and TRBJ2-7 provide the parts outside the CDR3, is DVKVTQSSRYLVKRTGEKVFLECVQDMDHENMFWYRQDPGLGLRLIYFSYDVKMKEKGDIPEGYSVSREKKERFSLILESASTNQTSMYLCASSPSPGPGAYEQYFGPGTRLTVT.

The rearrangement uses TRBV5-1 and TRBJ2-1; 11 bases fit TRBD2. Losses at the gene ends were 2 bases for V and 7 bases for J; bases not matched to a gene: 8. Germline CDR1 SGHRS, CDR2 YFSETQ. The CDR3 is 16 amino acids. The CDR3 DNA reads as TGCGCCAGCAGCTTACCACTAGCGGGAGTCCGTAATGAGCAGTTCTTC. This encodes CASSLPLAGVRNEQFF.

The chain employs TRBV7-8 and TRBJ2-1; 8 nucleotides agree with TRBD1. CDR1 SGHVS and CDR2 FQNEAQ come from the germline V gene. The CDR3 loop spans 15 amino acids. J was trimmed by 7 bases and V by 5 bases; bases with no gene match: 10. CDR3 DNA: TGTGCCAGCAGCCTGGGGCAGGGGGCGAGTAATGAGCAGTTCTTC. Translation: CASSLGQGASNEQFF.

The chain links TRBV27 to TRBJ2-7, with 8 positions matching TRBD1. Germline CDR1 is MNHEY and CDR2 is SMNVEV (reference sequence). The CDR3 sequence is 16 residues long. After removal of 2 bases from V and 6 bases from J, the junction contained 12 bases not matched to a gene. DNA of the CDR3: TGTGCCAGCAGTTTACAAGATCGGACAGGGCGCTCCGAGCAGTACTTC. Protein product: CASSLQDRTGRSEQYF.

This chain connects TRBV6-6 to TRBJ1-3; D is unclear. The germline V and J ends were trimmed by 0 bases and 7 bases, with 7 bases remaining between them. Germline loops: CDR1 MNHNY, CDR2 SVGAGI (reference sequence). This CDR3 contains 13 residues. The CDR3 sequence: CASSYSLGNTIYF. In DNA form, the CDR3 reads TGTGCCAGCAGTTACTCCCTCGGCAACACCATATATTTT.

The chain has TRBV11-2 and TRBJ1-3; the match to TRBD1 covers 9 bases. CDR3 length: 18 amino acids. The V gene's germline CDR1 is SGHAT and CDR2 FQNNGV. After removal of 1 base from V and 0 bases from J, the junction contained 7 bases not matched to a gene. CDR3 bases: TGTGCCAGCAGCTTAGGAGGGACAGGGCGAATCTCTGGAAACACCATATATTTT. It encodes CASSLGGTGRISGNTIYF.